The next 15 T cell receptor beta chains were all read from a single sample in a study of CD8+ T cells in alopecia areata. Extracted from the samples, RNA was reverse transcribed into cDNA to serve as the sequencing template. The assay was immunoSEQ multiplex PCR, and TCRdb's table has in-frame clones only and misses some. Captured here are around 110,000 clones, none seen once; the top ten comprise about 20%. Input material: lesional skin. All receptors derive from a C3H/HeJ mouse with alopecia areata. This line is of MHC haplotype H2-k.

This clone occurred a few times. The listed genes are named as in mouse. From the germline J gene comes the end of the CDR3, since the read stops 4 residues before it. At the DNA level, this CDR3 is encoded by other sequences in the same sample as well. The chain recombines TRBV13-3 with TRBJ2-5; TRBD2 is a possible D gene (6 bases). Looked up from germline, CDR1 is NNHDY and CDR2 is SYVADS. Trimming removed 2 bases from V and 3 bases from J, with 13 bases in between. The CDR3 covers 15 residues. The CDR3 sequence is CASSEPGGGQDTQYF. CDR3 DNA, as far as it was read: TGTGCCAGCAGTGAACCGGGGGGTGGGCAAGAC.

This clone was seen a few times. Genes and germline come from the mouse. Read data end 4 residues before the CDR3 end; the end is taken from the germline J gene. This chain uses TRBV1 with TRBJ2-5, with 11 bases matching TRBD1. Trimming took 3 bases from V and 0 from J; bases not matched to a gene: 5. The CDR3 covers 17 residues. Germline V gives CDR1 NSQYPW, CDR2 LRSPGD (reference sequence). CDR3 bases read: TGCACCTGCAGTGCCGGGACAGGGGGGATTAACCAAGAC. Protein: CTCSAGTGGINQD. The full CDR3 reads CTCSAGTGGINQDTQYF.

This clone has a handful of counts. The gene names here belong to mouse. With the read ending 4 residues before the CDR3 end, the germline J gene is used to fill in that end. The chain employs TRBV1 and TRBJ2-1; TRBD2 agrees at 9 bases. The J segment lost 0 bases and the V segment lost 0 bases, leaving 3 bases of the junction unmatched. The CDR3 runs to 17 residues. CDR1 is NSQYPW, CDR2 LRSPGD, per germline (reference sequence). The chain's CDR3 is CTCSADPGGGNYAEQFF. Partial CDR3 DNA: TGCACCTGCAGTGCAGATCCTGGGGGGGGTAACTATGCT.

This clone was picked up a small number of times. The genes and germline here are from mouse. The CDR3 extends 4 residues past the end of the read, so its final part is completed from the germline J gene. The V and J genes are TRBV5 and TRBJ2-2; D tentatively fits TRBD1 or TRBD2 (5 bases each). Trimming removed 3 bases at V and 3 bases at J, with 8 bases between. Germline V gene lookup returns CDR1 LGHNA and CDR2 YNLKQL (reference sequence). This CDR3 has 14 amino acids. The sequenced CDR3 bases are TGTGCCAGCAGCCAGGGGCTGGACACCGGG. Its translation: CASSQGLDTG. The complete CDR3 protein is CASSQGLDTGQLYF.

About this clone itself: Genes and germline come from the mouse. The CDR3 goes on 4 residues after the read ends, and that part is filled in from the germline J gene. The V gene is TRBV1, the J gene TRBJ2-1; a weak D match, TRBD1 (6 bases). Per germline, CDR1 NSQYPW and CDR2 LRSPGD (reference sequence). The CDR3 contains 16 residues. The V gene lost 0 bases and the J gene lost 3 bases, with 12 bases spanning the gap. The CDR3 sequence: CTCSADKGTFYAEQFF. The DNA read from the CDR3 is TGCACCTGCAGTGCAGATAAGGGGACATTCTATGCT.

This clone was detected a few times. The genes and germline here are from mouse. The sequenced fragment ends 4 residues before the CDR3 boundary, so the rest is inferred from the germline J gene. The rearrangement links TRBV17 to TRBJ2-7, with TRBD2 matching 11 bases. This CDR3 comprises 17 residues. Germline V gene data show CDR1 as MNHDT and CDR2 as YYDKIL. V dropped 0 bases and J dropped 0; count of bases not matched to a gene: 4. Partial CDR3 DNA: TGTGCTAGCAGTAGAGAGGACTGGGGGGCGAGCTCCTAT. Amino acids: CASSREDWGASSY. The complete CDR3 sequence is CASSREDWGASSYEQYF.

Notes on this clone: The germline and genes are mouse ones. The CDR3 reads CASSTGQRNSDYTF. The part of the CDR3 DNA that was read is TGTGCCAGCAGTACGGGACAGAGAAACTCC. V and J are TRBV19 and TRBJ1-2; 7 positions agree with TRBD1. The CDR3 extends 4 residues past the end of the read, so its final part is completed from the germline J gene. The CDR3 runs to 14 residues. The germline CDR1 and CDR2 sequences are FNHDT and SITEND (reference sequence). J gave up 1 base and V 3 bases, and 3 bases lay outside the gene matches.

This clone was recorded a few times. Gene names are the mouse ones. The CDR3 end is not reached by the read, which stops 4 residues before it; the germline J gene fills it in. The rearrangement joins TRBV13-3 to TRBJ2-7; D possibly corresponds to TRBD1 (6 bases). Germline lookup yields CDR1 NNHDY and CDR2 SYVADS. The CDR3 is made up of 14 amino acids. The V end lost 2 bases, the J end lost 2 bases, and 11 bases lay between the germline ends. The sequenced CDR3 bases are TGTGCCAGCAGTGAGAGACAGGATCCCTAT. It encodes CASSERQDPY. The CDR3, in full, reads CASSERQDPYEQYF.

This clone was counted a few times. Genes and germline are mouse. Coverage ceases 4 residues before the CDR3 finishes, and the germline J gene fills in the end. The V and J genes are TRBV13-1 and TRBJ2-7; D remains unclear. This CDR3 contains 11 residues. Germline V gene lookup returns CDR1 NSHNY and CDR2 SYGAGN. CDR3 DNA (partial): TGTGCCAGCAGTTCAGAATAT. This sequence encodes CASSSEY. The complete CDR3 protein is CASSSEYEQYF.

The sample holds a few counts of this clone. Any gene name here is a mouse gene name. The missing CDR3 end, 4 residues past where the read stops, is filled in from the germline J gene. The chain uses TRBV16 and TRBJ2-7, with 7 bases lining up with TRBD2. The V gene's germline CDR1 is SGHSA and CDR2 FRNQAP. Unmatched junction bases numbered 2, after V lost 0 bases and J lost 0 bases. This CDR3 has 15 residues. The CDR3 loop reads CASSLDWGSSYEQYF. The CDR3 DNA, read in part, is TGTGCAAGCAGCTTAGACTGGGGGAGCTCCTAT.

Comments on this clone: The gene names here belong to mouse. The CDR3 end falls 4 residues outside the read, so it is completed with the germline J gene. The chain is built from TRBV17 and TRBJ2-2; D perhaps matches TRBD2 (6 bases). Germline loops: CDR1 MNHDT, CDR2 YYDKIL. This CDR3 comprises 13 residues. Trimming removed 7 bases at V and 5 bases at J, with 11 bases between. CDR3 DNA, as far as it was read: TGTGCTAGCATGGCTGGGGCTACCGGG. This sequence encodes CASMAGATG. The whole CDR3 sequence is CASMAGATGQLYF.

This clone was observed a handful of times. Gene names are the mouse ones. The CDR3 spells CASSITEYAEQFF. Partial CDR3 DNA: TGTGCCAGCAGTATAACTGAGTATGCT. The chain joins TRBV19 to TRBJ2-1; D gene uncertain. The read ends 4 residues early relative to the CDR3; the germline J gene fills the gap. The germline V gene has CDR1 FNHDT and CDR2 SITEND (reference sequence). The CDR3 runs 13 residues. The V gene lost 1 base and the J gene lost 4 bases, with 6 bases spanning the gap. Based on the CDR3 plus reference TRBV19 and TRBJ2-1, the full variable domain is GGIITQTPKFLIGQEGQKLTLKCQQNFNHDTMYWYRQDSGKGLRLIYYSITENDLQKGDLSEGYDASREKKSSFSLTVTSAQKNEMAVFLCASSITEYAEQFFGPGTRLTVL.

This clone has more than one count but fewer than ten. The listed genes are named as in mouse. CDR3 sequence: CTCSAVGTDANTEVFF. Incomplete CDR3 DNA: TGCACCTGCAGTGCAGTCGGGACAGATGCAAACACA. The chain links TRBV1 to TRBJ1-1; 7 bases are a match to TRBD1. The observed sequence ends 4 residues before the CDR3 terminus, with the missing tail filled in from the germline J gene. This CDR3 contains 16 residues. The ends lost 1 base at V and 0 bases at J; junction bases unmatched: 5. The germline V gene has CDR1 NSQYPW and CDR2 LRSPGD (reference sequence).

A word on this clone: Genes and germline come from the mouse. From the germline J gene comes the end of the CDR3, since the read stops 4 residues before it. The V and J genes are TRBV19 and TRBJ2-1; 10 bases line up with TRBD1. J was trimmed by 3 bases and V by 4 bases; bases with no gene match: 4. Germline lookup yields CDR1 FNHDT and CDR2 SITEND (reference sequence). The CDR3 is made up of 15 amino acids. Partial CDR3 DNA: TGTGCCAGCAGTCCGACAGGGGGCGGCTATGCT. This codes for CASSPTGGGYA. The full CDR3 reads CASSPTGGGYAEQFF.

Details on this clone: Mouse gene names and germline throughout. Read sequence stops 4 residues before the CDR3 end, and the germline J gene provides the missing end. The rearrangement links TRBV13-2 to TRBJ2-5; D gene unclear. The germline CDR1 and CDR2 sequences are NNHNN and SYGAGS (reference sequence). This CDR3 has 15 amino acids. Trimming cost V 0 bases and J 0 bases, with 8 bases left between them. Incomplete CDR3 DNA: TGTGCCAGCGGTGATGCAACAATTAACCAAGAC. This codes for CASGDATINQD. The whole CDR3 reads CASGDATINQDTQYF.